Below, 6 T cell receptor beta chains from the same sample are listed, as sequenced in a study of identical twins. TCRdb called the 5' RACE reads again in MiXCR, with one record for every CDR3 protein. Of approximately 670,000 distinct CDR3 sequences detected, 5.5% to 6.5% appear once; the ten largest clones hold around 1.9%. The sequencing input was naive T cells sorted from blood. These receptors all stem from a man aged 18-30 years in good health.

This clonotype was picked up many times. The gene calls are TRBV10-3 and TRBJ2-7; TRBD2 is a possible D gene (6 bases). V was clipped by 4 bases and J by 3 bases, with 16 bases between them. This CDR3 spans 15 amino acids. Germline V gene data show CDR1 as ENHRY and CDR2 as SYGVKD. CDR3 in amino acids: CAISGGLSSYYEQYF. DNA for the CDR3: TGTGCCATCAGTGGGGGACTCTCATCTTACTACGAGCAGTACTTC.

This clonotype occurred many times. The CDR3 spells CSASPFEYSYNEQFF. The CDR3 DNA sequence: TGCAGTGCTAGCCCCTTCGAGTACTCCTACAATGAGCAGTTCTTC. The chain recombines TRBV20-1 with TRBJ2-1; D gene unclear. CDR1 DFQATT and CDR2 SNEGSKA come from the germline V gene (reference sequence). The ends were cut back, 3 bases at V and 0 bases at J, with 12 bases in the middle. CDR3 length equals 15 residues.

This clonotype was counted at least ten times. This sequence joins TRBV27 and TRBJ1-2; D may be TRBD1 (5 bases). V was trimmed by 6 bases and J by 7 bases, leaving 12 bases between them. The CDR3 has 12 amino acids. Looked up from germline, CDR1 is MNHEY and CDR2 is SMNVEV (reference sequence). CDR3 nucleotide sequence: TGTGCCAGCAGATCGCAGGGTTTTGGCTACACCTTC. The encoded protein is CASRSQGFGYTF.

This clonotype has a count of ten or more. CDR3 protein: CSASTSGRAGDTQYF. In DNA form, the CDR3 reads TGCAGTGCGTCGACTAGCGGGAGGGCGGGAGATACGCAGTATTTT. This chain joins TRBV20-1 and TRBJ2-3; 14 bases match TRBD2. Unmatched junction bases numbered 7, after V lost 6 bases and J lost 5 bases. Germline V gene sequence: CDR1 DFQATT, CDR2 SNEGSKA (reference sequence). CDR3 length equals 15 residues.

This clonotype turned up a few times. The chain couples TRBV6-1 to TRBJ2-7; 9 nucleotides line up with TRBD1. The CDR3 runs to 17 residues. With V trimmed by 5 bases and J by 7 bases, 18 bases remained unmatched. Germline V gene data show CDR1 as MNHNS and CDR2 as SASEGT. The CDR3 nucleotides are TGTGCCAGCAGTAGTACGGGGACAGGGCCCTACTACGGGGAGCAGTACGTC. Protein product: CASSSTGTGPYYGEQYV.

There are many counts of this clonotype. The J gene is TRBJ2-4, the V gene TRBV7-8; D possibly corresponds to TRBD2 (6 bases). The CDR3 is 16 residues long. The germline V gene has CDR1 SGHVS and CDR2 FQNEAQ. The ends were cut back, 1 base at V and 1 base at J, with 11 bases in the middle. The CDR3 nucleotides read TGTGCCAGCAGCTTAGAGGGCGGGACGGCCAAAAACATTCAGTACTTC. Its protein is CASSLEGGTAKNIQYF.